This T cell receptor (beta chain) came from a study of control samples from healthy donors and cancer patients. The data were produced by immunoSEQ multiplex PCR, yet TCRdb's version contains in-frame clones alone and is incomplete. Found here are about 10,000 clones, roughly 90% of them singletons; the top ten hold 21%. The germline V and J ends were trimmed by 7 bases and 5 bases, with 16 bases remaining between them. The CDR3 is made up of 14 amino acids. Germline assignment: CDR1 SNHLY and CDR2 FYNNEI. The sequence came from a man in his sixties with colorectal cancer. The chain has TRBV2 and TRBJ2-3; D is possibly TRBD2 (7 bases). Source material: PBMCs. The CDR3 here is CASTARGRGDTQYF. The DNA of the CDR3 is TGTGCCAGCACAGCGCGGGGGCGAGGAGATACGCAGTATTTT.